The next 5 T cell receptor beta chains were all read from a single sample in a study of blood T cell repertoires in COVID-19. Some clones are missing from TCRdb's copy, which holds only in-frame ones; the method was immunoSEQ multiplex PCR. The sample gives about 180,000 clones, about 81% of which show up once; about 11% is in the top ten. Material for sequencing was peripheral blood. These TCRs come from a woman aged 80 or over with COVID-19, enrolled during active disease.

The J gene is TRBJ2-5, the V gene TRBV4-1; D unclear. Trimming left V 0 bases short and J 5 bases short, with 13 bases between. The length of the CDR3 is 15 residues. The germline V gene has CDR1 MGHRA and CDR2 YSYEKL. CDR3 residues: CASSQDHGNRETQYF. The DNA for the CDR3 is TGCGCCAGCAGCCAAGATCATGGTAACCGGGAGACCCAGTACTTC.

This clone was counted a single time. The V gene is TRBV7-9, the J gene TRBJ2-2; 7 bases are a match to TRBD2. V was pared by 8 bases and J by 5 bases, with 11 bases of the junction left unmatched. The V gene's germline CDR1 is SEHNR and CDR2 FQNEAQ (reference sequence). The CDR3 length is 15 residues. CDR3 sequence reads: CASSTGGGETGELFF. The CDR3 region has the DNA TGTGCCAGCTCCACCGGCGGGGGAGAAACCGGGGAGCTGTTTTTT.

V and J are TRBV18 and TRBJ2-4, with D possibly matching TRBD2 (5 bases). The ends were cut back, 6 bases at V and 0 bases at J, with 12 bases in the middle. CDR3 length: 15 residues. In germline, CDR1 is KGHSH, CDR2 LQKENI. CDR3 bases: TGTGCCAGCTCTCCGATGAGGGTAGCCAAAAACATTCAGTACTTC. Translated: CASSPMRVAKNIQYF.

CDR3 protein: CASSLQGARGGETQYF. The CDR3 DNA follows: TGTGCCAGCAGCTTACAGGGGGCCAGGGGTGGAGAGACCCAGTACTTC. The rearrangement uses TRBV7-8 and TRBJ2-5; 8 bases are a match to TRBD1. The CDR3 is made up of 16 amino acids. V dropped 2 bases and J dropped 4; count of bases not matched to a gene: 9. Germline V gene data show CDR1 as SGHVS and CDR2 as FQNEAQ.

The J gene is TRBJ2-6, the V gene TRBV13, with 9 positions matching TRBD1. CDR1 and CDR2 from the germline V gene are PRHDT and FYEKMQ (reference sequence). The J segment lost 0 bases and the V segment lost 4 bases, leaving 22 bases of the junction unmatched. This CDR3 region has 23 residues. Here the CDR3 DNA reads TGTGCCAGCAGCTCTTTGGACGGGGGACAGGGATCGACTAACCCCTCTGGGGCCAACGTCCTGACTTTC. The encoded protein is CASSSLDGGQGSTNPSGANVLTF.